This T cell receptor (beta chain) emerged from a study of blood T cell repertoires in COVID-19. Sequencing used immunoSEQ multiplex PCR; TCRdb keeps in-frame clones, though not all of them. The sample lists roughly 300,000 clones, 65% to 90% occurring once. Residents of under 25 US areas, aged roughly 18 to 90 years, made up the participants. Two negative PCRs, clearance, or symptom resolution were required of recovered Cohort 3 donors. Between the trimmed V and J ends, which lost 1 base and 5 bases, there was a span of 6 bases. The CDR3 runs 13 residues. CDR1 and CDR2 from the germline V gene are MGHRA and YSYEKL.

What was sequenced was PBMCs or T cells enriched from blood (not recorded which). The clonotype comes from a young woman who had recovered from COVID-19. The genes are TRBV4-1 and TRBJ2-1; D unclear. This CDR3 is CASSQGVNNEQFF. The CDR3 DNA is TGCGCCAGCAGCCAAGGAGTGAACAATGAGCAGTTCTTC.